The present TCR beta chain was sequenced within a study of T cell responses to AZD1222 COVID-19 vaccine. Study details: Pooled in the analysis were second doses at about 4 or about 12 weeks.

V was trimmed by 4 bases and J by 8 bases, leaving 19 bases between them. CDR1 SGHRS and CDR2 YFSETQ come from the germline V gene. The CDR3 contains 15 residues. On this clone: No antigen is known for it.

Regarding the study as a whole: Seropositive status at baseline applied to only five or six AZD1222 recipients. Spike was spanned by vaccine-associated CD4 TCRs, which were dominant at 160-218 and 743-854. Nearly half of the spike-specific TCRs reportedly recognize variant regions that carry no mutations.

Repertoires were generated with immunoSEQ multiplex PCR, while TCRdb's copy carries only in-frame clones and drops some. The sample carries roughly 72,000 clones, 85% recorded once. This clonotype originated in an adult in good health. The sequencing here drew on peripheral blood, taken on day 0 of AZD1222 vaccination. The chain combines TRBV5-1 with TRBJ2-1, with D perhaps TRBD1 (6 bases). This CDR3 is CASSGYRDFGDEQFF. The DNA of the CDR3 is TGCGCCAGCAGCGGATACAGGGATTTCGGGGATGAGCAGTTCTTC.